The 17 T cell receptor beta chains in this list originate from one sample, sequenced in a study of beta chain features in type 1 diabetes (dated by TCRdb to 2017 to 2018). Library construction relied on the immunoSEQ multiplex PCR assay. The High Capacity cDNA Reverse Transcription Kit was used to reverse transcribe all of the isolated RNA, meaning that expressed TCRB transcripts were what got sequenced. TCRdb carries this immuneACCESS record with in-frame sequences only. Its versions omit some clonotypes, under half of them owing to an unresolved V gene in the studies checked, with the rest unexplained. This sample is represented by 150,000 to 190,000 clones; approximately 8.1% of them were singletons. About 0.6% of the sample is in the top ten clones. Sequenced material: central memory CD4+ T cells from blood. The source of these receptors is a man between 18 and 29 years old in good health.

This clone was picked up many times. The chain has TRBV28 and TRBJ2-5; 8 nucleotides agree with TRBD1. The CDR3 runs to 15 residues. In germline, CDR1 is MDHEN, CDR2 SYDVKM. Germline trimming cut 7 bases from V and 5 bases from J; bases unmatched to any gene: 12. CDR3 residues: CASKTVRQGRETQYF. CDR3 bases: TGTGCCAGCAAAACCGTCCGACAGGGGCGGGAGACCCAGTACTTC.

In this sample, this clone turned up a few times. The chain links TRBV28 to TRBJ2-7; D is undetermined. The CDR3 extends over 11 amino acids. V gave up 6 bases and J gave up 6 bases, with 9 bases separating them. CDR1 is MDHEN and CDR2 is SYDVKM in the germline V gene. As DNA, the CDR3 is TGTGCCAGCAGGGTGGAGTCCGAGCAGTACTTC. Translation gives CASRVESEQYF.

This clone came up a few times. The chain employs TRBV9 and TRBJ1-3; TRBD1 might be the D (5 bases). The CDR3 totals 14 residues. V was pared by 4 bases and J by 1 base, with 9 bases between. Germline V gene lookup returns CDR1 SGDLS and CDR2 YYNGEE. For the CDR3, the DNA is TGTGCCAGCAGCCGGGACTTGTCTGGAAACACCATATATTTT. Protein sequence: CASSRDLSGNTIYF.

This chain links TRBV28 with TRBJ2-3, with 8 bases aligning to TRBD2. The CDR3 length is 16 residues. Germline V CDR1 and CDR2: MDHEN, SYDVKM. Losses at the gene ends were 1 base for V and 9 bases for J; bases not matched to a gene: 12. CDR3: CASSLYGSGEWGTQYF. The CDR3 coding sequence is TGTGCCAGCAGTTTATATGGTAGCGGGGAGTGGGGGACGCAGTATTTT.

This clone appeared a few times. The chain carries TRBV6-5 and TRBJ2-7; D is ambiguous. Germline V gene data show CDR1 as MNHEY and CDR2 as SVGAGI. V was clipped by 3 bases and J by 0 bases, with 12 bases between them. The CDR3 sequence is 15 residues long. The CDR3 spells CASSYMAASSYEQYF. CDR3 in DNA: TGTGCCAGCAGTTATATGGCAGCGAGCTCCTACGAGCAGTACTTC.

This clone has only a few counts. The chain links TRBV28 to TRBJ2-7, with 7 bases matching TRBD1. There are 15 residues in the CDR3. With 4 bases clipped from V and 0 bases from J, the junction kept 6 bases outside the gene matches. The germline gives CDR1 MDHEN, CDR2 SYDVKM. CDR3 DNA sequence: TGTGCCAGCAGTTCTACAGGGGACAGCTCCTACGAGCAGTACTTC. Its translation: CASSSTGDSSYEQYF.

This clone appeared a few times. This rearrangement joins TRBV5-1 to TRBJ2-2; no definite D call. This CDR3 is built from 16 residues. The germline V gene has CDR1 SGHRS and CDR2 YFSETQ. V lost 3 bases to trimming and J lost 6 bases, with 18 bases between them. In nucleotides, the CDR3 is TGCGCCAGCAGCTCAATCGCGAGACAAAGTGCCGGGGAGCTGTTTTTT. Translating gives CASSSIARQSAGELFF.

The chain is built from TRBV28 and TRBJ2-7, with 8 bases identical to TRBD1. J was trimmed by 3 bases and V by 6 bases; bases with no gene match: 10. The CDR3 has 15 amino acids. Per germline, CDR1 MDHEN and CDR2 SYDVKM. The CDR3 coding sequence is TGTGCCAGCAGGGCCCCCGGGACAGGTTTCTACGAGCAGTACTTC. Its protein is CASRAPGTGFYEQYF.

There are a few counts of this clone. The V call is TRBV5-5, the J call TRBJ2-1; 12 bases are a match to TRBD2. The germline V gene encodes CDR1 SGHKS and CDR2 YYEKEE (reference sequence). The junction had 15 bases not matched to a gene; V was cut back by 1 base and J by 7 bases. The CDR3 has 19 amino acids. This chain's CDR3 is CASSLIPRLAGVVGNEQFF. Written as DNA, the CDR3 is TGTGCCAGCAGCTTGATCCCACGACTAGCGGGAGTTGTGGGGAATGAGCAGTTCTTC.

This clone was counted a few times. The V and J genes are TRBV30 and TRBJ1-1; D gene unclear. CDR1 GTSNPN and CDR2 SVGIG come from the germline V gene (reference sequence). V lost 3 bases and J lost 3, with 11 bases in between. The CDR3 is made up of 13 amino acids. The CDR3 DNA is TGTGCCTGGAGACTCGGTCCTTACACTGAAGCTTTCTTT. Protein: CAWRLGPYTEAFF.

V and J are TRBV28 and TRBJ1-5, with 7 bases lining up with TRBD1. V lost 6 bases and J lost 5; bases outside the gene matches: 7. Germline values: CDR1 MDHEN, CDR2 SYDVKM. The CDR3 extends over 14 amino acids. In nucleotides, the CDR3 is TGTGCCAGCAGAGCTACAGGGGACCATCAGCCCCAGCATTTT. It yields the protein CASRATGDHQPQHF.

V usage is TRBV4-2 and J usage is TRBJ2-5; 9 bases are a match to TRBD2. The V gene end was trimmed by 0 bases and the J gene end by 7 bases; junction bases not matched to a gene: 9. CDR3 length: 16 amino acids. The germline V gene encodes CDR1 LGHNA and CDR2 YNFKEQ. The CDR3 DNA sequence: TGTGCCAGCAGCCAAGATTCGCGGGGGGGCCTAGGGACCCAGTACTTC. This translates into CASSQDSRGGLGTQYF.

V usage is TRBV21-1 and J usage is TRBJ2-3; the D segment call TRBD2 is taken from the table without a DNA check. TRBV21-1 is a known pseudogene. The length of the CDR3 is 15 residues. Written as DNA, the CDR3 is TGTGCCAGCAGCAATAACTCCCGGGTGGGAGATACGCAGTATTTT. This codes for CASSNNSRVGDTQYF.

CDR3 sequence reads: CASSLANNYEKLFF. CDR3 nucleotides: TGTGCCAGCAGCTTGGCCAACAATTATGAAAAACTGTTTTTT. This rearrangement joins TRBV5-6 to TRBJ1-4, with D unclear. Germline V CDR1 and CDR2: SGHDT, YYEEEE. V was shortened by 0 bases and J by 6 bases, with 9 bases between the two germline ends. This CDR3 has 14 amino acids. Full variable domain (rest looked up from reference TRBV5-6 and TRBJ1-4): DAGVTQSPTHLIKTRGQQVTLRCSPKSGHDTVSWYQQALGQGPQFIFQYYEEEERQRGNFPDRFSGHQFPNYSSELNVNALLLGDSALYLCASSLANNYEKLFFGSGTQLSVL.

The rearrangement uses TRBV13 and TRBJ2-5; D remains unclear. The V gene's germline CDR1 is PRHDT and CDR2 FYEKMQ (reference sequence). CDR3 size: 12 residues. The V gene lost 1 base and the J gene lost 3 bases, with 3 bases spanning the gap. The CDR3 spells CASSLDKETQYF. The CDR3 bases are TGTGCCAGCAGCTTAGATAAAGAGACCCAGTACTTC.

The count of this clone is one. The genes are TRBV5-4 and TRBJ1-5, with no clear D. Trimming pared 2 bases from V and 3 bases from J, leaving 12 bases between. The CDR3 consists of 15 residues. From germline, CDR1 is SGHNT and CDR2 YYREEE (reference sequence). Here the CDR3 DNA reads TGTGCCAGCAGCTTCAAGGGAGGTGACAATCAGCCCCAGCATTTT. This sequence encodes CASSFKGGDNQPQHF.

The rearrangement uses TRBV29-1 and TRBJ1-1, with D possibly matching TRBD1 (6 bases). V was clipped by 4 bases and J by 3 bases, with 12 bases between them. The CDR3 has 13 amino acids. Per the germline V gene, CDR1 is SQVTM and CDR2 is ANQGSEA. CDR3 in amino acids: CSVVRDTYTEAFF. The CDR3 DNA follows: TGCAGCGTTGTAAGGGACACGTACACTGAAGCTTTCTTT.